This T cell receptor (beta chain) was captured in a study of neurological immune-mediated disorders. This CDR3 has 13 amino acids. V shed 1 base and J shed 6 bases, with 8 bases lying between them. Germline V gives CDR1 SEHNR, CDR2 FQNEAQ (reference sequence). TCRdb re-called the 5' RACE reads with MiXCR, one entry per CDR3 protein. The sample contains about 38,000 distinct CDR3 sequences, approximately 5% of which appear only once. This clonotype appeared many times. What was sequenced was CD4+ T cells from blood. The receptor's source is a man aged 18 to 29 in good health. The chain links TRBV7-9 to TRBJ2-3; D is unresolved. In nucleotides, the CDR3 is TGTGCCAGCAGCTTAGAATTAGGGGATACGCAGTATTTT. Its protein is CASSLELGDTQYF.